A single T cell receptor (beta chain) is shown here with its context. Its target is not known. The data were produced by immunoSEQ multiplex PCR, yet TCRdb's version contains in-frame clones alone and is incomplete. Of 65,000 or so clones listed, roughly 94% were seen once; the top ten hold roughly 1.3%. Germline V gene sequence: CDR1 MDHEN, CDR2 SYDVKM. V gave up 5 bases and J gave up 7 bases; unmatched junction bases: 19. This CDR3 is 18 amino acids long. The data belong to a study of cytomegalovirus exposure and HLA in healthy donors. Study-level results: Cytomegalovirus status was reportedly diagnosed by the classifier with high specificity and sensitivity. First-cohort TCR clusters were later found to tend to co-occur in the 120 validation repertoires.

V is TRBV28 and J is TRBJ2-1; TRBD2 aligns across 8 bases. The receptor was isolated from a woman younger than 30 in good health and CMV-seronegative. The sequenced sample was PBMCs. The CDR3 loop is CASSPPAAAGGFGNEQFF. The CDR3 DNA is TGTGCCAGCAGTCCCCCCGCGGCTGCGGGAGGCTTTGGAAATGAGCAGTTCTTC.